Reported below is one T cell receptor beta chain. These data belong to a study of identical twins. The CDR3 covers 11 residues. The ends were cut back, 4 bases at V and 5 bases at J, with 6 bases in the middle. TCRdb independently ran MiXCR on the 5' RACE reads; one entry per CDR3 protein. The table has a few hundred thousand distinct CDR3 sequences, roughly 9.9% seen once; the top ten hold around 3.1%. This sample also appeared in a second study, on yellow fever vaccine responses in identical twins.

The receptor's source is a woman younger than 35 in good health. The chain links TRBV12-3 or TRBV12-4 to TRBJ2-7; D remains ambiguous. The sequencing input was PBMCs. The CDR3 is CASSSYDEQYF. The CDR3 DNA follows: TGTGCCAGCAGTTCATATGACGAGCAGTACTTC.